Listed below are T cell receptor beta chains from one sample, sequenced in a study of T cell responses to AZD1222 COVID-19 vaccine. Here immunoSEQ multiplex PCR was the method, and the copy in TCRdb shows in-frame clones only, minus some. The table records 150,000 to 200,000 clones, almost 95% of them present only once. The sample was peripheral blood, taken on day 0 of AZD1222 vaccination. These receptors all stem from an adult in good health. Both conserved end residues are part of each CDR3. D genes are given only for firm matches. Some rows have no size entry. The others give once, few or many, or a class for an expanded clone.

TRBV7-8	.	.	TRBJ1-1	CASSPPQGLGEAFF	TGTGCCAGCAGCCCGCCTCAGGGTCTGGGTGAAGCTTTCTTT
TRBV2	TRBD1	.	TRBJ1-5	CASSSETGDGQPQHF	TGTGCCAGCAGCTCCGAGACAGGGGATGGTCAGCCCCAGCATTTT
TRBV12-3/TRBV12-4	TRBD1	.	TRBJ1-1	CASSRTGVAEAFF	TGTGCCAGCAGCCGGACAGGGGTCGCTGAAGCTTTCTTT
TRBV3-1/TRBV3-2	.	.	TRBJ2-7	CASSRSTWAYEQYF	TGTGCCAGCAGCCGCAGCACCTGGGCCTACGAGCAGTACTTC
TRBV28	TRBD2	.	TRBJ2-7	CASSPLREVYEQYF	TGTGCCAGCAGTCCGTTGCGGGAGGTCTACGAGCAGTACTTC
TRBV13	TRBD1	.	TRBJ1-4	CASSFRDRAVEKLFF	TGTGCCAGCAGCTTCCGGGACAGGGCAGTCGAAAAACTGTTTTTT
TRBV27	.	.	TRBJ1-1	CASSLSAGGNTEAFF	TGTGCCAGCAGCCTTTCAGCCGGGGGCAACACTGAAGCTTTCTTT
TRBV18	TRBD1	.	TRBJ2-7	CASSRRTGAGDEQYF	TGTGCCAGCTCTAGGAGGACAGGGGCGGGTGACGAGCAGTACTTC
TRBV10-3	TRBD1	.	TRBJ1-1	CAIRVTGGVDTEAFF	TGTGCCATCAGGGTGACAGGGGGCGTCGACACTGAAGCTTTCTTT
TRBV7-3	.	.	TRBJ1-1	CASSFPDTPDPKGVNTEAFF	TGTGCCAGCAGCTTTCCGGACACTCCAGACCCCAAAGGTGTGAACACTGAAGCTTTCTTT
TRBV12-3/TRBV12-4	.	.	TRBJ1-4	CASSFYEKLFF	TGTGCCAGCAGTTTTTACGAAAAACTGTTTTTT
TRBV30	TRBD1	.	TRBJ1-3	CAWRTQGAGGNTIYF	TGTGCCTGGAGAACACAGGGGGCAGGTGGAAACACCATATATTTT
TRBV6-2/TRBV6-3	.	.	TRBJ2-7	CASSYPKYEQYF	TGTGCCAGCAGTTACCCGAAATACGAGCAGTACTTC
TRBV11-2	TRBD1	.	TRBJ2-1	CASSPGTGGFEQFF	TGTGCCAGCAGCCCGGGGACAGGGGGCTTTGAGCAGTTCTTC
TRBV27	.	.	TRBJ1-3	CASSSYSHPGNTIYF	TGTGCCAGCAGTTCGTACAGCCACCCTGGAAACACCATATATTTT
TRBV2	.	once	TRBJ2-5	CASSDGPETQYF	TGTGCCAGCAGTGACGGTCCAGAGACCCAGTACTTC
TRBV12-3/TRBV12-4	TRBD1	once	TRBJ1-2	CASRQGARGYTF	TGTGCCAGCAGACAGGGGGCGAGGGGCTACACCTTC
TRBV28	TRBD2	.	TRBJ2-7	CASSPVFLAGRSYEQYF	TGTGCCAGCAGTCCGGTCTTCTTAGCGGGAAGATCCTACGAGCAGTACTTC
TRBV7-9	.	once	TRBJ2-7	CASSPVYEQYF	TGTGCCAGCAGCCCCGTTTACGAGCAGTACTTC
TRBV5-4	.	once	TRBJ2-1	CASSKRSYNEQFF	TGTGCCAGCAGCAAAAGGTCCTACAATGAGCAGTTCTTC
TRBV29-1	TRBD2	.	TRBJ2-7	CSWSSGREQYF	TGCAGCTGGAGTAGCGGGAGGGAGCAGTACTTC
TRBV6-5	.	few	TRBJ1-2	CASSYVPRSNYGYTF	TGTGCCAGCAGTTACGTCCCGAGGAGCAACTATGGCTACACCTTC
TRBV24-1	.	.	TRBJ1-2	CATSDPAATGRDGYTF	TGTGCCACCAGTGATCCTGCAGCGACAGGCCGGGATGGCTACACCTTC
TRBV24-1	.	.	TRBJ2-1	CATSDSLARNNEQFF	TGTGCCACCAGTGATTCACTAGCCAGGAACAATGAGCAGTTCTTC
TRBV27	.	.	TRBJ1-6	CASSLSSGGYNSPLHF	TGTGCCAGCAGTTTATCTTCGGGGGGCTATAATTCACCCCTCCACTTT
TRBV28	TRBD1	.	TRBJ2-7	CASSLPGQGGYEQYF	TGTGCCAGCAGTCTACCGGGACAGGGGGGGTACGAGCAGTACTTC
TRBV12-2	.	once	TRBJ2-7	CAEDSSHEQYF	TGTGCAGAGGACAGCAGTCACGAGCAGTACTTC
TRBV6-5	.	.	TRBJ2-3	CASSAMADTQYF	TGTGCCAGCAGCGCTATGGCAGATACGCAGTATTTT